Listed here are 4 T cell receptor beta chains from one sample, sequenced in a study of cytomegalovirus exposure and HLA in healthy donors. This table comes from immunoSEQ multiplex PCR, and its TCRdb copy is limited to in-frame clones, with some not included. The top ten clones hold approximately 1% of a sample with over 250,000 clones, approximately 86% of them seen once. The sequencing input was PBMCs. The receptor source for this set is a young woman in good health and CMV-seronegative.

A word on this clone: Other DNA sequences within the sample encode an identical CDR3. The chain recombines TRBV6-6 with TRBJ1-2, with 8 bases lining up with TRBD1. In germline, CDR1 is MNHNY, CDR2 SVGAGI (reference sequence). This CDR3 is 12 amino acids long. Trimming at V came to 8 bases and at J to 3 bases, leaving 2 bases not matched to a gene. As DNA, the CDR3 is TGTGCCAGCTCAGGGGGCGACTATGGCTACACCTTC. It yields the protein CASSGGDYGYTF.

J is TRBJ2-3 and V is TRBV9; 15 nucleotides align to TRBD2. With 0 bases clipped from V and 4 bases from J, the junction kept 9 bases outside the gene matches. CDR1 SGDLS and CDR2 YYNGEE come from the germline V gene. This CDR3 is 19 amino acids long. CDR3 in amino acids: CASSVALGLAGGPPDTQYF. CDR3 DNA: TGTGCCAGCAGCGTAGCTTTAGGACTAGCGGGGGGGCCCCCAGATACGCAGTATTTT.

V is TRBV6-1 and J is TRBJ1-2, with D possibly TRBD1 on 5 matching bases. Germline-derived CDR1 and CDR2 are MNHNS and SASEGT. The CDR3 consists of 14 residues. The ends were cut back, 7 bases at V and 1 base at J, with 13 bases in the middle. For the CDR3, the DNA is TGTGCCAGCAAGTTGGCGCAGGGTAACTATGGCTACACCTTC. Translation: CASKLAQGNYGYTF.

The chain has TRBV10-3 and TRBJ2-2, with D possibly TRBD2 on 5 matching bases. There are 13 residues in the CDR3. The V end lost 8 bases, the J end lost 3 bases, and 10 bases lay between the germline ends. Looked up from germline, CDR1 is ENHRY and CDR2 is SYGVKD. The CDR3 sequence: CAIGLADTGELFF. The DNA of the CDR3 is TGTGCCATCGGGCTAGCCGACACCGGGGAGCTGTTTTTT.